This T cell receptor (beta chain) was captured by sequencing in a study of CD8 T cells in Susac syndrome. Overall study results and limits: That the number of individuals in its TCR sequencing and HLA analysis was relatively small was acknowledged by the study.

Reverse transcription used about 0.45 to 1 ug RNA and random hexamers. In TCRdb, the immunoSEQ multiplex PCR reads were re-called with MiXCR into one record per CDR3 protein. Among 55,000 to 85,000 distinct CDR3 sequences listed, 96% were seen once. Sequencing targeted TCR beta in T cells from blood (CD8+ and CD4+). Multiple sclerosis controls were treatment-naive patients with stable or active relapsing-remitting disease. TEMRA cells were FACS-enriched, while CD8+ and CD4+ T cells were negatively isolated. This clonotype was seen a single time. What it binds is not known. The V gene end was trimmed by 0 bases and the J gene end by 7 bases; junction bases not matched to a gene: 6. CDR3 length equals 16 residues. Germline CDR1 and CDR2: SGHNT and YYREEE (reference sequence).

The chain carries TRBV5-4 and TRBJ2-1; TRBD2 matches 11 bases. Sequencing was performed on CD4+ T cells from PBMCs. The TCR sequence derives from a human donor with multiple sclerosis. Here the CDR3 reads CASSLGGGLAVNEQFF. The CDR3 DNA reads TGTGCCAGCAGCTTGGGCGGGGGACTAGCGGTGAATGAGCAGTTCTTC. Based on the CDR3 plus reference TRBV5-4 and TRBJ2-1, the full variable domain is ETGVTQSPTHLIKTRGQQVTLRCSSQSGHNTVSWYQQALGQGPQFIFQYYREEENGRGNFPPRFSGLQFPNYSSELNVNALELDDSALYLCASSLGGGLAVNEQFFGPGTRLTVL.